The rows below give T cell receptor beta chains drawn from one sample of a study of cytomegalovirus exposure and HLA in healthy donors. Profiling relied on immunoSEQ multiplex PCR, and the TCRdb table lists in-frame clones only, not all of them. The sample consists of 150,000 to 250,000 clones, around 74% of them appearing once. Sequenced input: PBMCs. Every receptor here comes from a girl under 18 in good health and CMV-seropositive. CDR3s include the opening cysteine and the closing phenylalanine or tryptophan. A D gene is named only where the DNA matches it firmly. Clone size is stated in some rows and not others, as once, few, many or a class when expanded.

j_gene,v_gene,abundance,d_gene,CDR3nt,CDR3aa
TRBJ2-1,TRBV10-3,.,.,TGTGCCATCGAGGACAGCTCTGGAAATGAGCAGTTCTTC,CAIEDSSGNEQFF
TRBJ2-7,TRBV6-5,.,.,TGTGCCAGCACGGGTAGAGGGGGCTACGAGCAGTACTTC,CASTGRGGYEQYF
TRBJ1-1,TRBV5-1,.,TRBD1,TGCGCCAGCAGCTTGAAGGGGGCGTCGGCTGAAGCTTTCTTT,CASSLKGASAEAFF
TRBJ2-7,TRBV15,.,TRBD2,TGTGCCACCAGCAGGGGGACTAATCCGGGCGAGCAGTACTTC,CATSRGTNPGEQYF
TRBJ1-5,TRBV5-4,.,.,TGTGCCAGCAGCTTGGGGGGCCAGCTCGCTCAGCCCCAGCATTTT,CASSLGGQLAQPQHF
TRBJ1-3,TRBV30,once,.,TGTGCCTGGTCCCCGGGAAACACCATATATTTT,CAWSPGNTIYF
TRBJ1-5,TRBV4-3,.,.,TGCGCCAGCAGCCAAGATGGGGCAGTCAATCAGCCCCAGCATTTT,CASSQDGAVNQPQHF
TRBJ1-1,TRBV7-9,.,TRBD1,TGTGCCAGCAGCTTAACGGAGACAGGGGAGTACACTGAAGCTTTCTTT,CASSLTETGEYTEAFF
TRBJ2-7,TRBV19,.,TRBD1,TGTGCCAGTAGTATGGACAGGGCTTCCTACGAGCAGTACTTC,CASSMDRASYEQYF
TRBJ2-1,TRBV6-1,.,TRBD2,TGTGCCAGCACCCTACTAGCGGGGGGGGTAGAAGAGCAGTTCTTC,CASTLLAGGVEEQFF
TRBJ2-1,TRBV27,.,.,TGTGCCAGCACCCTCGGGGGAACCTACAATGAGCAGTTCTTC,CASTLGGTYNEQFF
TRBJ1-5,TRBV12-5,.,TRBD1,TGTGCTAGTGGTTTGGGACAGGGAAATCAGCCCCAGCATTTT,CASGLGQGNQPQHF
TRBJ1-5,TRBV7-2,.,.,TGTGCCAGCAGTCCATACTATAGCAATCAGCCCCAGCATTTT,CASSPYYSNQPQHF
TRBJ2-2,TRBV29-1,.,TRBD1,TGCAGCGTTGTCGGACAGGGGAACACCGGGGAGCTGTTTTTT,CSVVGQGNTGELFF
TRBJ1-2,TRBV7-9,few,.,TGTGCCAGCAGTCTAGAAGTAGGTCAGAACTATGGCTACACCTTC,CASSLEVGQNYGYTF
TRBJ2-7,TRBV19,.,TRBD1,TGTGCCAGTAGCCTCACAGGGGACGAGCAGTACTTC,CASSLTGDEQYF
TRBJ1-2,TRBV29-1,.,.,TGCAGCGTTGAGTCAGGGAACTATGGCTACACCTTC,CSVESGNYGYTF
TRBJ2-7,TRBV11-2,.,TRBD2,TGTGCCAGCAGCTTAGTGACTAGCGGGAACGAGCAGTACTTC,CASSLVTSGNEQYF
TRBJ2-5,TRBV27,.,.,TGTGCCAGCAGTTTATCCAGGGTTCAAGAGACCCAGTACTTC,CASSLSRVQETQYF
TRBJ1-1,TRBV28,.,TRBD1,TGTGCCAGCACCCTTCCGGGACAGGGGCGCCAAGCTTTCTTT,CASTLPGQGRQAFF
TRBJ2-7,TRBV9,.,TRBD2,TGTGCCAGCAGCGTAGACGGGGGGGCCTACGAGCAGTACTTC,CASSVDGGAYEQYF
TRBJ1-1,TRBV6-1,few,.,TGTGCCAGCAGTGCCACTGTGGGTCAGGGGTCCCGGCCTGAAGCTTTCTTT,CASSATVGQGSRPEAFF
TRBJ1-3,TRBV6-1,.,.,TGTGCCAGCAGTGATAGACTGAACTCTGGAAACACCATATATTTT,CASSDRLNSGNTIYF
TRBJ1-2,TRBV6-5,.,.,TGTGCCAGCAGTTCGGACTACGACTGGGGCTACACCTTC,CASSSDYDWGYTF
TRBJ2-5,TRBV2,.,.,TGTGCCGGCTTTCAGGGGGGCGGAGGGGAGACCCAGTACTTC,CAGFQGGGGETQYF
TRBJ2-2,TRBV25-1,once,.,TGTGCCAGCAGTGAATATTTCAGGGGCTACACCGGGGAGCTGTTTTTT,CASSEYFRGYTGELFF
TRBJ2-1,TRBV27,.,.,TGTGCCAGCAGCTCCCTGACAGGCCCCTACAATGAGCAGTTCTTC,CASSSLTGPYNEQFF
TRBJ1-1,TRBV7-9,.,.,TGTGCCAGCACCCCGGGGGGGCAGAACACTGAAGCTTTCTTT,CASTPGGQNTEAFF
TRBJ2-1,TRBV7-2,.,.,TGTGCCAGCAGCATATTAGCCAACAATGAGCAGTTCTTC,CASSILANNEQFF
TRBJ1-1,TRBV4-3,.,TRBD1,TGCGCCAGCAGCCAAGATCAGAACAGGGGGCTTGGCACTGAAGCTTTCTTT,CASSQDQNRGLGTEAFF
TRBJ2-7,TRBV7-2,.,TRBD1,TGTGCCAGCAGCTTAGGGTTGTGGGCAGGGGGACACGAGCAGTACTTC,CASSLGLWAGGHEQYF
TRBJ2-7,TRBV11-2,.,.,TGTGCCAGCAGCTTACACTCATCAGGGGCCAACGAGCAGTACTTC,CASSLHSSGANEQYF
TRBJ2-5,TRBV6-4,few,.,TGTTGGACACCTCCGGGACAAAGTCTCCAAGAGACCCAGTACTTC,CWTPPGQSLQETQYF
TRBJ2-1,TRBV5-4,.,TRBD2,TGTGCCAGCAGGAGACTAGCGGGGGGGCGGAATGAGCAGTTCTTC,CASRRLAGGRNEQFF
TRBJ2-7,TRBV5-5,few,TRBD1,TGTGCCAGCAGCCCGCTACCGGGACAGACGCTTTACGAGCAGTACTTC,CASSPLPGQTLYEQYF
TRBJ1-2,TRBV25-1,few,.,TGTGCCAGCAGTGAGGGCAGCTATGGCTACACCTTC,CASSEGSYGYTF
TRBJ2-3,TRBV5-1,.,TRBD1,TGCGCCAGCAGCGCGGACAGGGCTGATACGCAGTATTTT,CASSADRADTQYF
TRBJ1-3,TRBV7-9,.,TRBD1,TGTGCCAGCAGCTTAATAGGAGGGGGCGCTTTCTCTGGAAACACCATATATTTT,CASSLIGGGAFSGNTIYF
TRBJ1-1,TRBV11-2,few,TRBD1,TGTGCCAGCAGCCATCCTACAGGGGGCGAAACTGAAGCTTTCTTT,CASSHPTGGETEAFF
TRBJ1-4,TRBV2,.,.,TGTGCCAGCAGTGAGACAAAAGGAAAGCCCACTGAAAAACTGTTTTTT,CASSETKGKPTEKLFF
TRBJ2-7,TRBV5-1,.,.,TGCGCCAGCAGCTTGGCCATGGAGGGCTACGAGCAGTACTTC,CASSLAMEGYEQYF
TRBJ1-2,TRBV10-3,few,TRBD1,TGTGCCATCAGCGGGACAGCACTCAACTATGGCTACACCTTC,CAISGTALNYGYTF
TRBJ2-1,TRBV7-2,.,TRBD1,TGTGCCAGCAGCGCCGGGACAGGGAATACTGAGCAGTTCTTC,CASSAGTGNTEQFF
TRBJ1-1,TRBV4-1,.,TRBD1,TGCGCCAGCAGCCAAACAGGGGGATGGGAAGCTTTCTTT,CASSQTGGWEAFF
TRBJ1-2,TRBV7-2,once,.,TGTGCCAGCAGCTTTTTAGGTAGCGGCTACACCTTC,CASSFLGSGYTF
TRBJ2-1,TRBV5-1,.,.,TGCGCCAGCAGCTTGGGGGGGGCCGGGAGGAATGAGCAGTTCTTC,CASSLGGAGRNEQFF
TRBJ2-1,TRBV5-1,few,TRBD2,TGCGCCAGCAGCTCCCCCGCGGGGGTCACGGTCTTC,CASSSPAGVTVF
TRBJ2-1,TRBV7-2,.,.,TGTGCCAGCAGCTTAACGAGGCCTTCATCCTACAATGAGCAGTTCTTC,CASSLTRPSSYNEQFF
TRBJ1-5,TRBV19,few,.,TGTGCCAGTACTCCCCCGGGGTATCAGCCCCAGCATTTT,CASTPPGYQPQHF
TRBJ1-1,TRBV27,.,.,TGTGCCAGCAGTTTATGGGCCAACACTGAAGCTTTCTTT,CASSLWANTEAFF
TRBJ1-1,TRBV7-9,.,TRBD1,TGTGCCAGCAGCTTAGGGGACAGGGGGAACTTT,CASSLGDRGNF
TRBJ2-3,TRBV5-4,.,.,TGTGCCAGCAGCCTGGGACAAACAGATACGCAGTATTTT,CASSLGQTDTQYF
TRBJ1-4,TRBV6-5,.,.,TGTGCCAGCAGTTACCAAGCAGGTAGTGAAAAACTGTTTTTT,CASSYQAGSEKLFF
TRBJ2-7,TRBV30,.,.,TGTGCCTGGACTGATGGTACAGGGCTCTACGAGCAGTACTTC,CAWTDGTGLYEQYF
TRBJ1-2,TRBV18,once,TRBD1,TGTGCCAGCTCACCGAACGGACAGGGGAACGATGGCTACACCTTC,CASSPNGQGNDGYTF
TRBJ2-1,TRBV9,.,TRBD1,TGTGCCAGCAGCACACGACAGGGTAGGAATGAGCAGTTCTTC,CASSTRQGRNEQFF
TRBJ2-7,TRBV6-5,.,.,TGTGCCAGCCTAGAGTATAGCTCCTACGAGCAGTACTTC,CASLEYSSYEQYF